A selection of T cell receptor beta chains follows, all from one sample in a study of cytomegalovirus exposure and HLA in healthy donors. Clones were read by immunoSEQ multiplex PCR, and TCRdb kept only the in-frame ones, dropping some. The profile covers 160,000 or so clones, with around 82% appearing a single time and around 6% taken by the ten largest. Sequencing was carried out using PBMCs. The source of these receptors is a man aged 35 to 55 in good health and CMV-seronegative. CDR3s include the opening cysteine and the closing phenylalanine or tryptophan. D genes are given only for firm matches. Clone size is not always given. Where it is, it says once, few, many or a class for expanded clones.

j_call: TRBJ2-7
clone_size: few
d_call: NA
v_call: TRBV7-2
cdr3_aa: CASSLISGIRYEQYF
cdr3_nt: TGTGCCAGCAGCTTAATCTCGGGGATAAGGTACGAGCAGTACTTC

j_call: TRBJ2-7
clone_size: NA
d_call: NA
v_call: TRBV5-1
cdr3_aa: CASSSTGHEQYF
cdr3_nt: TGCGCCAGCAGCTCCACAGGGCACGAGCAGTACTTC

j_call: TRBJ2-5
clone_size: NA
d_call: NA
v_call: TRBV5-1
cdr3_aa: CASSFGRGQETQYF
cdr3_nt: TGCGCCAGCAGCTTCGGTAGGGGGCAAGAGACCCAGTACTTC

j_call: TRBJ2-7
clone_size: NA
d_call: NA
v_call: TRBV19
cdr3_aa: CASSESGTQPYEQYF
cdr3_nt: TGTGCCAGTAGTGAATCCGGGACTCAACCCTACGAGCAGTACTTC

j_call: TRBJ2-7
clone_size: NA
d_call: NA
v_call: TRBV5-1
cdr3_aa: CASSPAPGTYEQYF
cdr3_nt: TGCGCCAGCAGCCCCGCCCCGGGGACCTACGAGCAGTACTTC

j_call: TRBJ1-2
clone_size: NA
d_call: NA
v_call: TRBV9
cdr3_aa: CASSVDGGIYGYTF
cdr3_nt: TGTGCCAGCAGCGTAGACGGGGGGATCTATGGCTACACCTTC

j_call: TRBJ2-5
clone_size: NA
d_call: TRBD1
v_call: TRBV5-1
cdr3_aa: CASSLGTGAQETQYF
cdr3_nt: TGCGCCAGCAGCTTAGGGACAGGGGCCCAAGAGACCCAGTACTTC

j_call: TRBJ2-3
clone_size: NA
d_call: TRBD2
v_call: TRBV9
cdr3_aa: CASSVATSGGTDTQYF
cdr3_nt: TGTGCCAGCAGCGTAGCGACTAGCGGGGGCACAGATACGCAGTATTTT

j_call: TRBJ1-1
clone_size: NA
d_call: TRBD1
v_call: TRBV5-4
cdr3_aa: CASSEDRAFMNTEAFF
cdr3_nt: TGTGCCAGCAGTGAGGACAGGGCCTTCATGAACACTGAAGCTTTCTTT

j_call: TRBJ1-4
clone_size: few
d_call: NA
v_call: TRBV19
cdr3_aa: CASSVAGKEKLFF
cdr3_nt: TGTGCCAGTAGTGTAGCAGGGAAGGAAAAACTGTTTTTT

j_call: TRBJ2-7
clone_size: few
d_call: NA
v_call: TRBV30
cdr3_aa: CAWASAYEQYF
cdr3_nt: TGTGCCTGGGCGTCCGCTTACGAGCAGTACTTC

j_call: TRBJ2-1
clone_size: NA
d_call: NA
v_call: TRBV6-5
cdr3_aa: CASTERLGNEQFF
cdr3_nt: TGTGCCAGCACTGAGAGACTAGGCAATGAGCAGTTCTTC

j_call: TRBJ2-1
clone_size: NA
d_call: TRBD2
v_call: TRBV7-2
cdr3_aa: CASRGGLAEYNEQFF
cdr3_nt: TGTGCCAGCAGGGGGGGACTAGCGGAATACAATGAGCAGTTCTTC

j_call: TRBJ1-5
clone_size: NA
d_call: TRBD1
v_call: TRBV7-9
cdr3_aa: CASSLGGQGGQPQHF
cdr3_nt: TGTGCCAGCAGCTTAGGTGGACAGGGCGGTCAGCCCCAGCATTTT

j_call: TRBJ2-1
clone_size: NA
d_call: NA
v_call: TRBV7-8
cdr3_aa: CASSLEGVAVSSYNEQFF
cdr3_nt: TGTGCCAGCAGCTTAGAGGGGGTGGCGGTCAGCTCCTACAATGAGCAGTTCTTC

j_call: TRBJ2-1
clone_size: NA
d_call: TRBD1
v_call: TRBV27
cdr3_aa: CASSFRDRGDNEQFF
cdr3_nt: TGTGCCAGCAGTTTCCGGGACAGGGGTGACAATGAGCAGTTCTTC

j_call: TRBJ2-3
clone_size: NA
d_call: NA
v_call: TRBV28
cdr3_aa: CASSLLSVAGTDTQYF
cdr3_nt: TGTGCCAGCAGTTTATTATCCGTAGCTGGGACAGATACGCAGTATTTT

j_call: TRBJ2-1
clone_size: NA
d_call: NA
v_call: TRBV4-3
cdr3_aa: CASSPTGWQNNEQFF
cdr3_nt: TGCGCCAGCAGCCCCACAGGGTGGCAAAACAATGAGCAGTTCTTC

j_call: TRBJ2-7
clone_size: few
d_call: NA
v_call: TRBV11-3
cdr3_aa: CASSFLVYEQYF
cdr3_nt: TGTGCCAGCAGCTTCCTAGTCTACGAGCAGTACTTC

j_call: TRBJ1-1
clone_size: NA
d_call: TRBD1
v_call: TRBV10-2
cdr3_aa: CASADRTNTEAFF
cdr3_nt: TGCGCCAGCGCGGACAGGACGAACACTGAAGCTTTCTTT

j_call: TRBJ1-2
clone_size: NA
d_call: NA
v_call: TRBV5-1
cdr3_aa: CASSLGEVHGYTF
cdr3_nt: TGCGCCAGCAGCTTGGGGGAGGTCCATGGCTACACCTTC

j_call: TRBJ1-6
clone_size: NA
d_call: TRBD1
v_call: TRBV5-8
cdr3_aa: CASSSWTGQGSPLHF
cdr3_nt: TGTGCCAGCAGCTCCTGGACAGGTCAAGGGTCACCCCTCCACTTT

j_call: TRBJ1-1
clone_size: NA
d_call: TRBD1
v_call: TRBV9
cdr3_aa: CASSPRQGGTEAFF
cdr3_nt: TGTGCCAGCAGCCCGAGACAGGGGGGGACTGAAGCTTTCTTT

j_call: TRBJ2-2
clone_size: few
d_call: TRBD2
v_call: TRBV5-1
cdr3_aa: CASSLMSGGNTGELFF
cdr3_nt: TGCGCCAGCAGCCTAATGAGCGGGGGGAACACCGGGGAGCTGTTTTTT

j_call: TRBJ1-2
clone_size: NA
d_call: TRBD1
v_call: TRBV7-2
cdr3_aa: CASSLGGQGGNYGYTF
cdr3_nt: TGTGCCAGCAGCTTAGGGGGACAGGGGGGTAACTATGGCTACACCTTC

j_call: TRBJ2-7
clone_size: NA
d_call: TRBD1
v_call: TRBV10-3
cdr3_aa: CAIRQFGQGYEQYF
cdr3_nt: TGTGCCATCAGACAATTTGGACAGGGCTACGAGCAGTACTTC

j_call: TRBJ2-3
clone_size: NA
d_call: NA
v_call: TRBV12-5
cdr3_aa: CASGSNSDTQYF
cdr3_nt: TGTGCTAGTGGTTCAAACTCAGATACGCAGTATTTT

j_call: TRBJ1-1
clone_size: NA
d_call: NA
v_call: TRBV30
cdr3_aa: CAWSGWPMNTEAFF
cdr3_nt: TGTGCCTGGAGTGGATGGCCCATGAACACTGAAGCTTTCTTT

j_call: TRBJ2-5
clone_size: NA
d_call: TRBD1
v_call: TRBV11-2
cdr3_aa: CASSPQGQRQETQYF
cdr3_nt: TGTGCCAGCAGCCCACAGGGACAGAGACAAGAGACCCAGTACTTC

j_call: TRBJ1-1
clone_size: NA
d_call: TRBD1
v_call: TRBV5-6
cdr3_aa: CASRSGTGRATEAFF
cdr3_nt: TGTGCCAGCAGGTCCGGGACAGGGCGGGCCACTGAAGCTTTCTTT

j_call: TRBJ2-7
clone_size: NA
d_call: NA
v_call: TRBV21-1
cdr3_aa: CASSKAGVGDEQYF
cdr3_nt: TGTGCCAGCAGCAAAGCGGGAGTGGGCGACGAGCAGTACTTC

j_call: TRBJ2-2
clone_size: once
d_call: NA
v_call: TRBV6-6
cdr3_aa: CASSPRVNTGELFF
cdr3_nt: TGTGCCAGCAGCCCCCGGGTCAACACCGGGGAGCTGTTTTTT

j_call: TRBJ1-2
clone_size: NA
d_call: NA
v_call: TRBV19
cdr3_aa: CASSINRNYGYTF
cdr3_nt: TGTGCCAGTAGTATAAACAGAAACTATGGCTACACCTTC

j_call: TRBJ2-7
clone_size: NA
d_call: TRBD1
v_call: TRBV19
cdr3_aa: CASRHDRGAYEQYF
cdr3_nt: TGTGCCAGTAGACACGACAGGGGCGCCTACGAGCAGTACTTC

j_call: TRBJ2-7
clone_size: NA
d_call: TRBD2
v_call: TRBV25-1
cdr3_aa: CATTPSREGREQYF
cdr3_nt: TGTGCCACCACCCCTTCCCGGGAGGGCCGCGAGCAGTACTTC

j_call: TRBJ2-1
clone_size: NA
d_call: TRBD2
v_call: TRBV5-6
cdr3_aa: CASSLRTSGGDSYNEQFF
cdr3_nt: TGTGCCAGCAGCTTGCGGACTAGCGGGGGGGACTCCTACAATGAGCAGTTCTTC

j_call: TRBJ1-5
clone_size: NA
d_call: NA
v_call: TRBV7-2
cdr3_aa: CASSLRSAQPQHF
cdr3_nt: TGTGCCAGCAGCCTCCGGAGTGCCCAGCCCCAGCATTTT

j_call: TRBJ2-3
clone_size: NA
d_call: TRBD2
v_call: TRBV7-9
cdr3_aa: CAGSKGRGGRAADTQYF
cdr3_nt: TGTGCCGGAAGCAAGGGGCGCGGAGGGAGGGCAGCAGATACGCAGTATTTT

j_call: TRBJ2-2
clone_size: NA
d_call: NA
v_call: TRBV27
cdr3_aa: CASSLGPGELFF
cdr3_nt: TGTGCCAGCAGTTTAGGGCCCGGGGAGCTGTTTTTT

j_call: TRBJ2-5
clone_size: few
d_call: NA
v_call: TRBV5-1
cdr3_aa: CASSLAGGWETQYF
cdr3_nt: TGCGCCAGCAGCTTGGCAGGAGGGTGGGAGACCCAGTACTTC

j_call: TRBJ2-5
clone_size: NA
d_call: TRBD1
v_call: TRBV15
cdr3_aa: CATSHPETGRTQYF
cdr3_nt: TGTGCCACCAGCCACCCTGAGACAGGGCGGACCCAGTACTTC

j_call: TRBJ1-4
clone_size: once
d_call: NA
v_call: TRBV30
cdr3_aa: CAWSFAGAPNEKLFF
cdr3_nt: TGTGCCTGGAGTTTTGCAGGGGCCCCAAATGAAAAACTGTTTTTT

j_call: TRBJ2-7
clone_size: NA
d_call: NA
v_call: TRBV2
cdr3_aa: CASSVDSGSYEQYF
cdr3_nt: TGTGCCAGCAGTGTGGATAGCGGATCCTACGAGCAGTACTTC

j_call: TRBJ2-2
clone_size: few
d_call: NA
v_call: TRBV19
cdr3_aa: CASRRVAGELFF
cdr3_nt: TGTGCCAGTAGGCGGGTCGCCGGGGAGCTGTTTTTT

j_call: TRBJ1-1
clone_size: once
d_call: NA
v_call: TRBV5-1
cdr3_aa: CASSLSGRRAPEAFF
cdr3_nt: TGCGCCAGCAGCTTGTCCGGCCGGAGGGCTCCTGAAGCTTTCTTT

j_call: TRBJ2-7
clone_size: NA
d_call: NA
v_call: TRBV21-1
cdr3_aa: CASTPGLAGGPLRAGEQYF
cdr3_nt: TGTGCCAGCACCCCGGGACTAGCGGGGGGCCCCCTGCGAGCAGGCGAGCAGTACTTC

j_call: TRBJ1-2
clone_size: NA
d_call: NA
v_call: TRBV7-9
cdr3_aa: CASSLPGLEIGYTF
cdr3_nt: TGTGCCAGCAGCTTACCGGGACTTGAGATTGGCTACACCTTC

j_call: TRBJ2-3
clone_size: NA
d_call: TRBD2
v_call: TRBV9
cdr3_aa: CASSAQREVTDTQYF
cdr3_nt: TGTGCCAGCAGCGCCCAGCGGGAGGTGACAGATACGCAGTATTTT

j_call: TRBJ1-1
clone_size: NA
d_call: NA
v_call: TRBV6-5
cdr3_aa: CASIRGRGNTEAFF
cdr3_nt: TGTGCCAGCATTAGGGGCAGGGGTAACACTGAAGCTTTCTTT

j_call: TRBJ2-3
clone_size: NA
d_call: NA
v_call: TRBV6-1
cdr3_aa: CASIERAGKRSDTQYF
cdr3_nt: TGTGCCAGCATTGAGCGGGCTGGCAAACGATCAGATACGCAGTATTTT

j_call: TRBJ1-1
clone_size: once
d_call: NA
v_call: TRBV7-9
cdr3_aa: CSSLVGGGDTEAFF
cdr3_nt: TGTTCCAGCCTAGTCGGGGGAGGGGACACTGAAGCTTTCTTT

j_call: TRBJ2-7
clone_size: NA
d_call: TRBD1
v_call: TRBV14
cdr3_aa: CASSSQGREQYF
cdr3_nt: TGTGCCAGCAGCTCACAGGGGCGCGAGCAGTACTTC

j_call: TRBJ1-5
clone_size: NA
d_call: NA
v_call: TRBV10-3
cdr3_aa: CAISETRREQPQHF
cdr3_nt: TGTGCCATCAGTGAGACTCGAAGGGAGCAGCCCCAGCATTTT

j_call: TRBJ2-3
clone_size: NA
d_call: NA
v_call: TRBV30
cdr3_aa: CAWSVDPGSTDTQYF
cdr3_nt: TGTGCCTGGAGTGTAGATCCCGGGAGTACAGATACGCAGTATTTT

j_call: TRBJ2-7
clone_size: NA
d_call: NA
v_call: TRBV7-6
cdr3_aa: CASSLAPQGSYEQYF
cdr3_nt: TGTGCCAGCAGCTTAGCACCCCAGGGATCCTACGAGCAGTACTTC